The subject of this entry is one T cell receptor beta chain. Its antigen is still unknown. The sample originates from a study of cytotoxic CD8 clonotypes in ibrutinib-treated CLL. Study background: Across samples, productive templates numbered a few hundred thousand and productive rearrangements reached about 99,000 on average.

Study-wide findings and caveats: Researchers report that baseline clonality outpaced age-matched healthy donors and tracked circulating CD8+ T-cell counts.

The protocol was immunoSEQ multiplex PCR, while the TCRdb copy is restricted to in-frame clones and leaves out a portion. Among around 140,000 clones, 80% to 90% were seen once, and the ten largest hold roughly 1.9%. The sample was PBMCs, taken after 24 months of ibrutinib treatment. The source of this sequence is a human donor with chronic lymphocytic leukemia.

The CDR3 bases are TGTGCCAGCAGCGTAGAGGCTAGCGGGGTATCTGGCGGGGAGCTGTTTTTT. Amino acid sequence: CASSVEASGVSGGELFF. The chain recombines TRBV9 with TRBJ2-2; 9 bases match TRBD2. V lost 0 bases, J lost 7 bases, and 10 bases stayed unmatched. CDR1 SGDLS and CDR2 YYNGEE come from the germline V gene. The CDR3 has 17 residues. The full variable domain, rest sourced from reference TRBV9 and TRBJ2-2, is DSGVTQTPKHLITATGQRVTLRCSPRSGDLSVYWYQQSLDQGLQFLIQYYNGEERAKGNILERFSAQQFPDLHSELNLSSLELGDSALYFCASSVEASGVSGGELFFGEGSRLTVL.